This T cell receptor beta chain was retrieved from a study of T cells in Graves' hyperthyroidism and ophthalmopathy. Study conclusions and caveats: Onset of ophthalmopathy came a median roughly 6.9 months after the model predicted it. Most clonotypes expanded in the thyroid (above 0.001) were also present in blood.

There are many counts of this clonotype. Its target is not known. Amplification yielded TCR beta CDR3 regions, with RNA transcripts as the source. TCR CDR3 regions were first amplified by RT-PCR with HTBI primers. TCRdb called the multiplex PCR reads again in MiXCR, with one record for every CDR3 protein. The sample carries some 510,000 distinct CDR3 sequences, around 45% recorded once. Uncontrolled infection, other autoimmune disease, pregnancy and lactation each barred patients from inclusion. Trimming took 0 bases from V and 2 from J, leaving 11 bases between them. Germline V gene sequence: CDR1 DFQATT, CDR2 SNEGSKA (reference sequence). The CDR3 totals 14 residues.

This receptor was taken from a woman aged 18 to 35 with Graves' hyperthyroidism. The sample taken for sequencing was peripheral blood or thyroid tissue (not recorded which). The V and J genes are TRBV20-1 and TRBJ2-7; D call uncertain. The CDR3 reads CSAREASFTYEQYF. The CDR3, as DNA: TGCAGTGCTAGAGAAGCTAGTTTCACCTACGAGCAGTACTTC.